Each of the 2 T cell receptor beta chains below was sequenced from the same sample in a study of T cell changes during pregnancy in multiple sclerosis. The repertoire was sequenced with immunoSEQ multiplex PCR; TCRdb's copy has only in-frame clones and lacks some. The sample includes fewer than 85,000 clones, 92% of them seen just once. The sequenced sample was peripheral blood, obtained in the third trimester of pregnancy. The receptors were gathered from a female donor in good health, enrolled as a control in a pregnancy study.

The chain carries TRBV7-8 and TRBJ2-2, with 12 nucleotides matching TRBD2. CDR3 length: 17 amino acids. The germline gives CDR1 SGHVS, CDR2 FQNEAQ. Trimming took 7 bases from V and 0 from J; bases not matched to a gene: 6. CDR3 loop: CASNPLAGGSNTGELFF. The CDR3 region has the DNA TGTGCCAGCAACCCACTAGCGGGGGGCTCGAACACCGGGGAGCTGTTTTTT. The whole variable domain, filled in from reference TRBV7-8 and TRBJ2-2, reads GAGVSQSPRYKVAKRGQDVALRCDPISGHVSLFWYQQALGQGPEFLTYFQNEAQLDKSGLPSDRFFAERPEGSVSTLKIQRTQQEDSAVYLCASNPLAGGSNTGELFFGEGSRLTVL.

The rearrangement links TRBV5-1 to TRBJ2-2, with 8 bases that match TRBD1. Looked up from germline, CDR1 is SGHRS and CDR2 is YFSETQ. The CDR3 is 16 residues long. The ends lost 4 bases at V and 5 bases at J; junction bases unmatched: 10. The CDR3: CASSDPRQGRTGELFF. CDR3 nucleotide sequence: TGCGCCAGCAGCGATCCCAGACAGGGGAGGACCGGGGAGCTGTTTTTT.